These 28 T cell receptor beta chains were all obtained from the same sample, sequenced in a study of CD8+CD57+ T cells in acquired aplastic anemia. Genomic DNA acted as the template from which TCR beta VDJ combination and CDR3 sequence profiling were carried out. TCRdb re-derived calls from the reads in MiXCR, one entry per CDR3 protein. This sample has about 190,000 distinct CDR3 sequences; roughly half occur once, and the top ten carry about a sixth. Sequencing was performed on sorted CD4+, CD8+, or CD8+CD57+ T cells (not recorded which) from PBMCs. The receptors here all came from a human donor in good health, serving as a control.

In the case of this clonotype: A much larger clone lies one base from this, so it may be a read error. The genes are TRBV2 and TRBJ1-2, with 7 bases matching TRBD1. The trim removed 5 bases at V and 6 bases at J, leaving 6 bases unmatched. The CDR3 spans 13 residues. Germline V CDR1 and CDR2: SNHLY, FYNNEI. CDR3 nucleotides: TGTGCCAGCAGTCGACAGGGTTCACATGGCTACACCTTC. Amino acids: CASSRQGSHGYTF.

This clonotype was recorded many times. The rearrangement joins TRBV7-2 to TRBJ2-5, with TRBD1 matching 7 bases. V lost 5 bases, J lost 4 bases, and 4 bases stayed unmatched. The CDR3 loop spans 13 amino acids. CDR1 is SGHTA, CDR2 FQGNSA, per germline. The CDR3 here is CASSNRGGETQYF. The CDR3 coding sequence is TGTGCCAGCAGCAACAGGGGCGGAGAGACCCAGTACTTC.

This clonotype was detected ten times or more. This chain joins TRBV2 and TRBJ1-3; tentatively, D is TRBD1 (5 bases). This CDR3 contains 13 residues. CDR1 is SNHLY and CDR2 is FYNNEI in the germline V gene. In nucleotides, the CDR3 is TGTGCTAGCGGGGGGGTCTCTGGAAACACCATATATTTT. Its translation: CASGGVSGNTIYF.

The genes are TRBV28 and TRBJ1-4, with D possibly TRBD1 on 6 matching bases. This CDR3 contains 12 residues. Germline V gives CDR1 MDHEN, CDR2 SYDVKM. V was clipped by 2 bases and J by 10 bases, with 8 bases between them. Here the CDR3 DNA reads TGTGCCAGCAGTTTACTGGGGGCAAAACTGTTTTTT. Protein: CASSLLGAKLFF.

The rearrangement joins TRBV20-1 to TRBJ2-2; 9 bases match TRBD1. V shed 6 bases and J 5 bases; nucleotides not matched to a gene: 4. Per germline, CDR1 DFQATT and CDR2 SNEGSKA (reference sequence). CDR3 length equals 13 residues. The CDR3 bases are TGCAGTGCCCGGGACAGGGATACCGGGGAGCTGTTTTTT. Translating it yields CSARDRDTGELFF.

As concerns this clonotype: At one boundary the junction diverges from the germline segment, which might be a read error. The chain is built from TRBV27 and TRBJ1-2; 7 nucleotides align to TRBD1. This CDR3 contains 16 residues. Germline V gene lookup returns CDR1 MNHEY and CDR2 SMNVEV (reference sequence). The CDR3 loop reads CASSLSGTVSNYGYAF. CDR3 coding DNA: TGTGCCAGCAGCCTCAGCGGGACAGTCTCTAACTATGGCTACGCCTTC.

This clonotype appeared many times. The rearrangement links TRBV6-2 or TRBV6-3 to TRBJ1-2; D is perhaps TRBD1 (6 bases). Germline V CDR1 and CDR2: MNHEY, SVGEGT. Trimming removed 6 bases at V and 5 bases at J, with 10 bases between. The CDR3 runs to 12 residues. The CDR3 is CASSPQGYGYTF. CDR3 bases: TGTGCCAGCAGCCCCCAGGGGTATGGCTACACCTTC.

In its sample, this clonotype was seen many times. The chain has TRBV20-1 and TRBJ2-3, with TRBD2 matching over 12 bases. The CDR3 has 18 residues. Per the germline V gene, CDR1 is DFQATT and CDR2 is SNEGSKA (reference sequence). V lost 4 bases and J lost 2; bases outside the gene matches: 13. This chain's CDR3 is CSAIGLAGPQVITDTQYF. The CDR3 region has the DNA TGCAGTGCTATCGGACTAGCGGGGCCCCAAGTAATCACAGATACGCAGTATTTT.

The CDR3 region is CASSYSSRAGGNSPLHF. The CDR3 nucleotides are TGTGCCAGCAGTTACTCAAGTCGGGCAGGTGGGAATTCACCCCTCCACTTT. The rearrangement uses TRBV6-5 and TRBJ1-6; no definite D call. This CDR3 comprises 17 residues. The V gene lost 0 bases and the J gene lost 7 bases, with 16 bases spanning the gap. The germline CDR1 and CDR2 sequences are MNHEY and SVGAGI.

As concerns this clonotype: Without the conserved terminal phenylalanine or tryptophan, this CDR3 likely stems from a read error. The chain combines TRBV10-3 with TRBJ1-1; D not certain. The ends were cut back, 0 bases at V and 3 bases at J, with 8 bases in the middle. The CDR3 spans 14 residues. CDR1 and CDR2 from the germline V gene are ENHRY and SYGVKD. The CDR3 DNA reads TGTGCCATCAGTGAGTCTGGGCAGGACACTGAAGCTTTCTCT. Translating gives CAISESGQDTEAFS.

The genes are TRBV24-1 and TRBJ1-5, with 8 bases fitting TRBD1. This CDR3 comprises 15 residues. J was trimmed by 3 bases and V by 3 bases; bases with no gene match: 3. The germline gives CDR1 KGHDR, CDR2 SFDVKD. CDR3 bases: TGTGCCACCAGTGATAGGACAGGGACCAATCAGCCCCAGCATTTT. Protein product: CATSDRTGTNQPQHF.

V gene TRBV7-2 combines with J gene TRBJ2-5; 7 positions match TRBD1. Germline values: CDR1 SGHTA, CDR2 FQGNSA. This CDR3 contains 14 residues. V lost 5 bases and J lost 2; bases outside the gene matches: 5. The CDR3 nucleotides are TGTGCCAGCAGCAGAGGACAGGCGCAAGAGACCCAGTACTTC. Amino acids: CASSRGQAQETQYF.

Worth noting for this clonotype: The conserved phenylalanine or tryptophan is not found at the CDR3 terminus, so this likely reflects a read error. Because the CDR3's place on the DNA is in doubt, the DNA is left out and the CDR3 is given as listed by TCRdb. V and J are TRBV7-2 and TRBJ1-5. Germline-derived CDR1 and CDR2 are SGHTA and FQGNSA. The CDR3 is 12 amino acids in total, end residues counted. The CDR3 region is CASSIGNQPQRL.

The rearrangement joins TRBV7-8 to TRBJ2-5, with D perhaps TRBD1 (5 bases). The CDR3 spans 13 residues. From germline, CDR1 is SGHVS and CDR2 FQNEAQ. Trimming left V 5 bases short and J 7 bases short, with 14 bases between. CDR3 nucleotide sequence: TGTGCCAGCAGCCCGACGACAGCCTGGACCCAGTACTTC. Its translation is CASSPTTAWTQYF.

V usage is TRBV12-3 or TRBV12-4 and J usage is TRBJ1-3; no clear D. This CDR3 comprises 14 residues. V dropped 3 bases and J dropped 3 bases, with 9 bases sitting between them. The CDR3 sequence: CASSFQGSGNTIYF. The CDR3 DNA reads as TGTGCCAGCAGTTTTCAAGGGAGTGGAAACACCATATATTTT.

This clonotype was seen repeatedly, ten times or more. The chain is built from TRBV5-1 and TRBJ1-4, with 7 bases identical to TRBD1. CDR3 length: 16 residues. The trim removed 4 bases at V and 7 bases at J, leaving 13 bases unmatched. Germline V lookup: CDR1 SGHRS, CDR2 YFSETQ. CDR3: CASSPDREGPSEKLFF. Written as DNA, the CDR3 is TGCGCCAGCAGCCCTGACAGGGAAGGACCTAGTGAAAAACTGTTTTTT.

This chain joins TRBV4-3 and TRBJ1-1; a possible D gene is TRBD1 (6 bases). Trimming removed 1 base from V and 8 bases from J, with 14 bases in between. This CDR3 has 14 residues. In germline, CDR1 is LGHNA, CDR2 YSLEER. CDR3 bases: TGCGCCAGCAGCCAAGGCCCGGGGACAACCGAAGCTTTCTTT. It specifies CASSQGPGTTEAFF.

The V gene is TRBV28, the J gene TRBJ2-3; TRBD2 agrees at 14 bases. The V gene end was trimmed by 10 bases and the J gene end by 6 bases; junction bases not matched to a gene: 6. CDR1 MDHEN and CDR2 SYDVKM come from the germline V gene. The CDR3 loop spans 14 amino acids. The CDR3 nucleotides read TGTGCCATCGGACTAGCGGGAGGCGGTGATACGCAGTATTTT. This codes for CAIGLAGGGDTQYF.

This sequence joins TRBV20-1 and TRBJ2-5, with 13 positions matching TRBD2. The CDR3 contains 14 residues. Germline V CDR1 and CDR2: DFQATT, SNEGSKA (reference sequence). V lost 3 bases, J lost 2 bases, and 0 bases stayed unmatched. CDR3 bases: TGCAGTGCTAGGGGACTAGCGGGGCAAGAGACCCAGTACTTC. Its translation is CSARGLAGQETQYF.

The chain links TRBV7-4 to TRBJ1-5; TRBD1 agrees at 9 bases. J lost 6 bases, V lost 0 bases, and 3 bases had no gene match. The CDR3 extends over 15 amino acids. The germline V gene has CDR1 SGHVT and CDR2 SQSDAQ. The CDR3 is CASSLAGTGTQPQHF. The CDR3 DNA reads TGTGCCAGCAGCTTAGCCGGGACAGGGACTCAGCCCCAGCATTTT.

The chain is built from TRBV4-2 and TRBJ2-5; D ambiguous. V was cut by 4 bases and J by 5 bases, with 8 bases left in between. The CDR3 contains 12 residues. CDR1 is LGHNA, CDR2 YNFKEQ, per germline. The CDR3 nucleotides read TGTGCCAGCAGCCTAGAGGCGGAGACCCAGTACTTC. This gives the protein CASSLEAETQYF.

This clonotype has just a few counts. In this CDR3 the conserved last residue, phenylalanine or tryptophan, is missing, so a read error is likely. The limits of the CDR3 on the DNA are not certain, so only TCRdb's listed CDR3 is given. The V and J genes are TRBV9 and TRBJ2-7; the D call of TRBD1 is as the table states it, not checked on the DNA. The germline V gene encodes CDR1 SGDLS and CDR2 YYNGEE. Termini included, the CDR3 measures 9 amino acids. The CDR3 spells CASSVAPGT.

The rearrangement uses TRBV19 and TRBJ1-2; 9 positions agree with TRBD1. This CDR3 is built from 16 residues. Germline values: CDR1 LNHDA, CDR2 SQIVND (reference sequence). The V segment lost 7 bases and the J segment 8 bases; nucleotides outside the gene matches: 17. Here the CDR3 reads CASTPGQGLFAMGYTF. The CDR3 DNA reads as TGTGCCAGTACCCCGGGACAGGGCCTATTCGCCATGGGCTACACCTTC.

This clonotype was detected a few times. The J gene is TRBJ1-2, the V gene TRBV14; TRBD1 matches at 7 bases. Germline V lookup: CDR1 SGHDN, CDR2 FVKESK. This CDR3 is built from 17 residues. V lost 6 bases, J lost 1 base, and 14 bases stayed unmatched. The DNA of the CDR3 is TGTGCCAGCAGTCCAACATCTTGGGACAGAATTAACTATGGCTACACCTTC. Translated, it gives CASSPTSWDRINYGYTF.

This clonotype was counted a single time. The V call is TRBV7-9, the J call TRBJ2-7, with D possibly matching TRBD2 (5 bases). CDR1 is SEHNR, CDR2 FQNEAQ, per germline (reference sequence). V gave up 7 bases and J gave up 7 bases, with 14 bases separating them. CDR3 length equals 12 residues. CDR3 DNA: TGTGCCAGCAAGAGGGCAGGCGGTGAGCAGTACTTC. Translating it yields CASKRAGGEQYF.

The rearrangement uses TRBV10-3 and TRBJ2-7; D possibly uses TRBD1 or TRBD2 (5 bases each). Per the germline V gene, CDR1 is ENHRY and CDR2 is SYGVKD. V was shortened by 7 bases and J by 2 bases, with 18 bases between the two germline ends. The CDR3 length is 15 residues. The CDR3 protein is CAIKVTGTTTYEQYF. CDR3 in DNA: TGTGCCATCAAGGTTACCGGGACCACTACCTACGAGCAGTACTTC.

Comment on this clonotype: The germline gene is not matched at one end of the junction; a read error may be the cause. The chain recombines TRBV7-2 with TRBJ2-1; D might be TRBD1 or TRBD2, each matching 6 bases. The CDR3 length is 14 residues. Germline-derived CDR1 and CDR2 are SGHTA and FQGNSA. CDR3 coding DNA: TGTGCCTGCAGCTCCCGGGGGCCTTACAATGAGCAGTTCTTC. Its translation: CACSSRGPYNEQFF.

This CDR3 reads CASSLRGTQTGELFF. The CDR3 coding sequence is TGTGCCAGCAGCTTAAGGGGTACGCAGACCGGGGAGCTGTTTTTT. This chain joins TRBV7-2 and TRBJ2-2; D may be TRBD1 (5 bases). The CDR3 is made up of 15 amino acids. V dropped 2 bases and J dropped 5 bases, with 12 bases sitting between them. Germline V CDR1 and CDR2: SGHTA, FQGNSA.